A single sample is the source of the 12 T cell receptor beta chains below, sequenced in a study of cytomegalovirus exposure and HLA in healthy donors. The PCR made use of 60 Vbeta and 13 Jbeta primers. Measured with immunoSEQ multiplex PCR; TCRdb has only the in-frame clones, and not every one. The table has around 190,000 clones, roughly 80% seen once. Sequencing was done on a sample of PBMCs. The source is a woman aged 18-29 years in good health and CMV-seronegative.

The CDR3 here is CASSELGRDQGNQPQHF. As DNA, the CDR3 is TGCGCCAGCAGTGAGTTGGGCAGGGATCAAGGGAATCAGCCCCAGCATTTT. This chain links TRBV10-1 with TRBJ1-5, with D possibly being TRBD1 (5 bases). The V end lost 1 base, the J end lost 4 bases, and 17 bases lay between the germline ends. Germline-derived CDR1 and CDR2 are WNHNN and SYGVQD (reference sequence). This CDR3 comprises 17 residues.

This rearrangement joins TRBV27 to TRBJ1-1; D ambiguous. V gave up 2 bases and J gave up 5 bases, with 9 bases separating them. This CDR3 comprises 13 residues. Germline V gene lookup returns CDR1 MNHEY and CDR2 SMNVEV (reference sequence). The CDR3, as DNA: TGTGCCAGCAGTTTAGGCAGAGGGACTGAAGCTTTCTTT. Protein: CASSLGRGTEAFF.

This clone has just a few counts. V is TRBV4-2 and J is TRBJ1-2; the match to TRBD1 covers 11 bases. This CDR3 is 18 amino acids long. The ends lost 4 bases at V and 7 bases at J; junction bases unmatched: 17. The germline CDR1 and CDR2 sequences are LGHNA and YNFKEQ. CDR3 in amino acids: CASSLRRGQGVHKGGYTF. In DNA, the CDR3 is TGTGCCAGCAGCCTTCGTAGGGGACAGGGGGTGCACAAGGGTGGCTACACCTTC.

The chain recombines TRBV28 with TRBJ1-1, with D possibly being TRBD1 (6 bases). V dropped 2 bases and J dropped 6 bases, with 16 bases sitting between them. This CDR3 is built from 15 residues. Germline values: CDR1 MDHEN, CDR2 SYDVKM. The CDR3 nucleotides are TGTGCCAGCAGTTTACCGGGGGCAGGGAGGGCTGAAGCTTTCTTT. This translates into CASSLPGAGRAEAFF.

The V call is TRBV9, the J call TRBJ1-3, with 7 bases identical to TRBD1. CDR1 SGDLS and CDR2 YYNGEE come from the germline V gene. V was pared by 4 bases and J by 4 bases, with 8 bases of the junction left unmatched. The CDR3 consists of 15 residues. The CDR3 DNA follows: TGTGCCAGCAGCTACGGGACAGTAGGGGGAAACACCATATATTTT. Protein sequence: CASSYGTVGGNTIYF. Together with reference TRBV9 and TRBJ1-3, the CDR3 gives the full variable domain: DSGVTQTPKHLITATGQRVTLRCSPRSGDLSVYWYQQSLDQGLQFLIQYYNGEERAKGNILERFSAQQFPDLHSELNLSSLELGDSALYFCASSYGTVGGNTIYFGEGSWLTVV.

The chain is built from TRBV9 and TRBJ2-5; 7 bases are a match to TRBD2. V was clipped by 3 bases and J by 5 bases; unmatched bases: 4. This CDR3 comprises 13 residues. CDR1 and CDR2 (germline): SGDLS, YYNGEE. The CDR3 sequence is CASSARGGETQYF. Written as DNA, the CDR3 is TGTGCCAGCAGCGCTAGGGGAGGGGAGACCCAGTACTTC.

The chain joins TRBV18 to TRBJ2-5; D is possibly TRBD1 (5 bases). Germline lookup yields CDR1 KGHSH and CDR2 LQKENI. This CDR3 comprises 14 residues. V lost 2 bases to trimming and J lost 1 base, with 8 bases between them. The CDR3 DNA reads TGTGCCAGCTCACCATTGACAGCCCAAGAGACCCAGTACTTC. It encodes CASSPLTAQETQYF.

The chain employs TRBV5-1 and TRBJ2-7; 10 bases align to TRBD1. V gave up 4 bases and J gave up 1 base; unmatched junction bases: 2. Germline V gives CDR1 SGHRS, CDR2 YFSETQ. The CDR3 is 14 residues long. The CDR3 loop reads CASSQDRGSYEQYF. CDR3 nucleotide sequence: TGCGCCAGCAGCCAGGACAGGGGGTCCTACGAGCAGTACTTC.

The rearrangement joins TRBV5-1 to TRBJ1-4; 7 nucleotides line up with TRBD1. This CDR3 contains 16 residues. Germline V CDR1 and CDR2: SGHRS, YFSETQ. With 1 base clipped from V and 2 bases from J, the junction kept 5 bases outside the gene matches. The CDR3 bases are TGCGCCAGCAGCTTGACTCCGACAGGGACTAATGAAAAACTGTTTTTT. Amino acid sequence: CASSLTPTGTNEKLFF.

This clone has only a few counts. The rearrangement uses TRBV6-5 and TRBJ1-5; D is undetermined. In germline, CDR1 is MNHEY, CDR2 SVGAGI. The CDR3 totals 12 residues. The V gene lost 0 bases and the J gene lost 9 bases, with 6 bases spanning the gap. The CDR3 coding sequence is TGTGCCAGCAGTTACTCAACCGGGCCCCAGCATTTT. It encodes CASSYSTGPQHF.

V is TRBV5-1 and J is TRBJ2-1, with a weak D call TRBD2 (5 bases). This CDR3 has 16 residues. Germline lookup yields CDR1 SGHRS and CDR2 YFSETQ. Trimming took 3 bases from V and 0 from J, leaving 13 bases between them. The CDR3 sequence: CASSSGLSFSYNEQFF. The CDR3 DNA sequence: TGCGCCAGCAGCTCAGGACTCAGCTTCTCCTACAATGAGCAGTTCTTC. The full variable domain, in which reference TRBV5-1 and TRBJ2-1 provide the parts outside the CDR3, is KAGVTQTPRYLIKTRGQQVTLSCSPISGHRSVSWYQQTPGQGLQFLFEYFSETQRNKGNFPGRFSGRQFSNSRSEMNVSTLELGDSALYLCASSSGLSFSYNEQFFGPGTRLTVL.

This clone appeared a few times. This chain connects TRBV7-2 to TRBJ1-1, with 8 bases matching TRBD1. Germline assignment: CDR1 SGHTA and CDR2 FQGNSA. Losses at the gene ends were 5 bases for V and 11 bases for J; bases not matched to a gene: 7. The CDR3 is 12 amino acids. CDR3 sequence reads: CASSLTGVNAFF. CDR3 DNA sequence: TGTGCCAGCAGCCTGACAGGGGTGAACGCTTTCTTT.